This T cell receptor beta chain is drawn from a study of blood T cell repertoires in COVID-19. In the source study's methods: Reference gene primer amplification in the assay estimated nucleated cell counts. The method was immunoSEQ multiplex PCR; TCRdb's version includes in-frame clones alone and lacks a portion of them. V, J and clone size were drawn from that table, and D and trimming were deduced from the DNA. Of around 19,000 clones listed, roughly 86% are singletons. The CDR3 covers 14 residues. Germline V gene data show CDR1 as MNHEY and CDR2 as SVGAGI. The V segment lost 7 bases and the J segment 3 bases; nucleotides outside the gene matches: 8.

The sequenced sample consisted of peripheral blood. This TCR derives from a human donor in a cohort sampled during active COVID-19. The donor label of this sample is uncertain. This rearrangement joins TRBV6-5 to TRBJ2-7; 8 nucleotides match TRBD1. CDR3 coding DNA: TGTGCCAGCACCACCTTAGGGACAGGCTACGAGCAGTACTTC. This codes for CASTTLGTGYEQYF.